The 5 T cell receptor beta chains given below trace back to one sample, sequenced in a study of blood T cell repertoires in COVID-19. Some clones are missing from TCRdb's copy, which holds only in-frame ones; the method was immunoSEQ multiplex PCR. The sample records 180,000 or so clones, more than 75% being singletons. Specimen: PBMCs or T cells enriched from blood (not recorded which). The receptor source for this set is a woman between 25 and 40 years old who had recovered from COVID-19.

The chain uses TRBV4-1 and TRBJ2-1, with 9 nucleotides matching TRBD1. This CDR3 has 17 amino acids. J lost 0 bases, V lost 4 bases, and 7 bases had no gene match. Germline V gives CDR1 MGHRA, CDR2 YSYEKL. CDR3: CASSLTQGAYSYNEQFF. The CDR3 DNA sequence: TGCGCCAGCAGCCTAACACAGGGGGCGTACTCCTACAATGAGCAGTTCTTC.

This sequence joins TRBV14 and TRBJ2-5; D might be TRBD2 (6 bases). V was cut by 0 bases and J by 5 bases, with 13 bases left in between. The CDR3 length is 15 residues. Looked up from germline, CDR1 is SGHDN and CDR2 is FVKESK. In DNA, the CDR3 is TGTGCCAGCAGCCAAGATTTCGGAGCGGGCGAGACCCAGTACTTC. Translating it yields CASSQDFGAGETQYF.

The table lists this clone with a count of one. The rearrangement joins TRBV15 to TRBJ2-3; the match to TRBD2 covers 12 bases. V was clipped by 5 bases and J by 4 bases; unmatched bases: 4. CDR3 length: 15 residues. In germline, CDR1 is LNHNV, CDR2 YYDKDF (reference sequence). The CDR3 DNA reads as TGTGCCACCAGCTCCAGACTAGCGGGAGCAGATACGCAGTATTTT. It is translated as CATSSRLAGADTQYF.

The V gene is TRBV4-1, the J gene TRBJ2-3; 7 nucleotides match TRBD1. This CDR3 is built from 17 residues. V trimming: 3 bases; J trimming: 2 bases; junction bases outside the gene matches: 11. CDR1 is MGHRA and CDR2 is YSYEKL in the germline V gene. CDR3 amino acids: CASSHPRRGQITDTQYF. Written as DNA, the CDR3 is TGCGCCAGCAGCCACCCCCGACGGGGACAGATCACAGATACGCAGTATTTT.

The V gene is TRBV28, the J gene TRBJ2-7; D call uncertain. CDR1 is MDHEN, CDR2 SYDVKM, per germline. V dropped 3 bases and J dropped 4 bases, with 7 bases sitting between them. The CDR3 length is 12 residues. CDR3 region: CASSFETYEQYF. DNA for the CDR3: TGTGCCAGCAGTTTCGAGACTTACGAGCAGTACTTC.